Listed below are T cell receptor beta chains from one sample, sequenced in a study of shared clonotypes between healthy human individuals. This table comes from immunoSEQ multiplex PCR, and its TCRdb copy is limited to in-frame clones, with some not included. The sample carries roughly 2 million clones, around 95% recorded once. Source material: naive CD4+ T cells sorted from blood. All receptors derive from a man younger than 35 in good health. The CDR3 runs from the conserved cysteine through the conserved F or W. A D gene is named only where the DNA matches it firmly.

CDR3 protein,V gene,CDR3 length,D gene
CASSLWTGNEQYF,TRBV7-2,13,TRBD1
CASSQGASGSGETQYF,TRBV4-3,16,TRBD2
CATSRDGGGAGETQYF,TRBV15,16,-
CASSTTNEKLFF,TRBV11-2,12,-
CAWSRTGGSGYEQYF,TRBV30,15,TRBD1
CAWSIRLAADTQYF,TRBV30,14,TRBD2
CASSQDANTGELFF,TRBV4-2,14,-
CAGEGAVTYNEQFF,TRBV5-1,14,-
CASSSLTSGGAGEQFF,TRBV5-1,16,TRBD2
CASSKAGGINEKLFF,TRBV2,15,-
CASSYSPAWGTDTQYF,TRBV6-5,16,-
CASSGGQVQETQYF,TRBV6-1,14,-
CASSRAPRGYETQYF,TRBV7-2,15,TRBD1